The rows below give T cell receptor beta chains drawn from one sample of a study of control samples from healthy donors and cancer patients. Assay used: immunoSEQ multiplex PCR; TCRdb lists only in-frame clones, some missing. The table has fewer than 300,000 clones, over 75% seen once. The specimen sequenced was PBMCs. These receptor sequences come from a woman in her sixties or seventies with lung cancer. Both conserved end residues are part of each CDR3. The D gene is left open where the match is weak. Part of the rows lack a size; the others show once, few, many or a class for expanded clones.

j_gene | v_gene | d_gene | abundance | CDR3aa | CDR3nt
TRBJ1-3 | TRBV30 | . | . | CAWGTYSGNTIYF | TGTGCCTGGGGGACTTACTCTGGAAACACCATATATTTT
TRBJ1-5 | TRBV30 | . | . | CAWSSRHLVGNQPQHF | TGTGCCTGGAGTAGCAGGCACCTCGTCGGCAATCAGCCCCAGCATTTT
TRBJ1-2 | TRBV6-5 | . | . | CASSYSGGIGYTF | TGTGCCAGCAGTTACTCCGGAGGAATTGGCTACACCTTC
TRBJ2-1 | TRBV12-3/TRBV12-4 | . | . | CASSLRVGNEQFF | TGTGCCAGCAGTCTCAGGGTGGGCAATGAGCAGTTCTTC
TRBJ1-1 | TRBV30 | . | . | CAWSSWGNTEAFF | TGTGCCTGGAGTTCGTGGGGCAACACTGAAGCTTTCTTT
TRBJ2-7 | TRBV5-6 | . | . | CASSFVKGHEQYF | TGTGCCAGCAGCTTCGTTAAGGGCCACGAGCAGTACTTC
TRBJ1-6 | TRBV6-2/TRBV6-3 | TRBD1 | . | CASSYVDREGSPLHF | TGTGCCAGCAGTTACGTGGACAGGGAGGGTTCACCCCTCCACTTT
TRBJ2-7 | TRBV3-1/TRBV3-2 | . | . | CASSQSISYEQYF | TGTGCCAGCAGCCAATCAATTTCCTACGAGCAGTACTTC
TRBJ2-3 | TRBV4-1 | TRBD2 | . | CASSQDSTSGRSGTQYF | TGCGCCAGCAGCCAAGACTCGACTAGCGGGAGATCTGGTACGCAGTATTTT
TRBJ2-4 | TRBV3-1/TRBV3-2 | . | . | CASSQDEWNIQYF | TGTGCCAGCAGCCAAGATGAGTGGAACATTCAGTACTTC
TRBJ2-1 | TRBV12-3/TRBV12-4 | . | . | CASSRQGNEQFF | TGTGCCAGCAGCCGGCAGGGGAATGAGCAGTTCTTC
TRBJ2-7 | TRBV11-2 | . | . | CASSLVGYEQYF | TGTGCCAGCAGCTTAGTAGGGTACGAGCAGTACTTC
TRBJ2-5 | TRBV19 | . | . | CASTALLGGETQYF | TGTGCCAGTACTGCCCTGCTAGGGGGAGAGACCCAGTACTTC
TRBJ2-1 | TRBV21-1 | . | . | CASSNPRTGYNEQFF | TGTGCCAGCAGCAACCCCAGGACAGGTTACAATGAGCAGTTCTTC
TRBJ1-2 | TRBV2 | TRBD1 | . | CASRDLQGMGYTF | TGTGCCAGCAGAGACTTACAGGGGATGGGCTACACCTTC
TRBJ1-1 | TRBV6-5 | . | . | CASSYVWGLSTEAFF | TGTGCCAGCAGTTACGTTTGGGGGCTCAGCACTGAAGCTTTCTTT
TRBJ2-7 | TRBV6-5 | . | once | CASSSEDGPYEQYF | TGTGCCAGCAGTAGTGAGGACGGACCCTACGAGCAGTACTTC
TRBJ1-1 | TRBV5-5 | . | . | CASSRRDRLNTEAFF | TGTGCCAGCAGCCGAAGAGACAGGCTGAACACTGAAGCTTTCTTT
TRBJ1-5 | TRBV2 | . | . | CASREDSSNQPQHF | TGTGCCAGCAGGGAGGACAGTTCCAATCAGCCCCAGCATTTT
TRBJ1-4 | TRBV7-9 | . | . | CASSLGAGRGEKLFF | TGTGCCAGCAGCTTAGGGGCAGGGAGGGGTGAAAAACTGTTTTTT
TRBJ1-4 | TRBV19 | . | . | CASSIDRRTATNEKLFF | TGTGCCAGTAGTATAGATCGGAGGACGGCAACTAATGAAAAACTGTTTTTT
TRBJ1-5 | TRBV10-2 | . | . | CASSESGQPQHF | TGCGCCAGCAGTGAGTCGGGTCAGCCCCAGCATTTT
TRBJ1-3 | TRBV18 | . | . | CASSPPSKTSSGNTIYF | TGTGCCAGCTCACCTCCCTCTAAAACGAGCTCTGGAAACACCATATATTTT
TRBJ1-5 | TRBV19 | TRBD1 | . | CASSPRTGGSYQPQHF | TGTGCCAGTAGTCCGCGGACAGGGGGTTCCTACCAGCCCCAGCATTTT
TRBJ2-2 | TRBV6-5 | TRBD1 | . | CASGGQGAAGELFF | TGTGCCAGCGGGGGACAGGGGGCCGCCGGGGAGCTGTTTTTT
TRBJ2-5 | TRBV7-9 | . | once | CASTNPWESRLGAQYF | TGTGCCAGCACCAACCCCTGGGAGTCCCGCCTAGGCGCCCAGTACTTC
TRBJ2-1 | TRBV29-1 | . | . | CSVEAGGTGGPKNEQFF | TGCAGCGTTGAGGCAGGGGGCACGGGGGGCCCTAAAAATGAGCAGTTCTTC
TRBJ1-1 | TRBV7-9 | . | . | CASSEQGGYAFF | TGTGCCAGCAGCGAACAGGGTGGGTATGCTTTCTTT
TRBJ2-1 | TRBV18 | . | . | CASSPLGTGNYNEQFF | TGTGCCAGCTCACCCCTGGGGACCGGGAACTACAATGAGCAGTTCTTC
TRBJ2-7 | TRBV7-6 | TRBD1 | . | CASSRGTGSEQYF | TGTGCCAGCAGCCGCGGGACAGGGAGCGAGCAGTACTTC
TRBJ2-5 | TRBV7-6 | TRBD2 | . | CASSLLAEKTQYF | TGTGCCAGCAGCCTACTAGCGGAAAAGACCCAGTACTTC
TRBJ1-2 | TRBV28 | . | . | CASRPQGYGYTF | TGTGCCAGCAGGCCCCAGGGCTATGGCTACACCTTC
TRBJ2-3 | TRBV5-4 | . | . | CASSWAGRLDTQYF | TGTGCCAGCAGCTGGGCAGGCAGGTTGGATACGCAGTATTTT
TRBJ2-6 | TRBV5-6 | . | few | CASSLRRSSGANVLTF | TGTGCCAGCAGCTTGAGGCGTAGCTCTGGGGCCAACGTCCTGACTTTC
TRBJ1-5 | TRBV19 | . | . | CASSDTWRSNQPQHF | TGTGCCAGTAGTGATACTTGGCGAAGCAATCAGCCCCAGCATTTT
TRBJ2-2 | TRBV5-5 | . | . | CASTRPAAVTGELFF | TGTGCCAGCACCCGGCCGGCGGCGGTCACCGGGGAGCTGTTTTTT
TRBJ1-2 | TRBV5-4 | TRBD1 | . | CASRFTGGPNYGYTF | TGTGCCAGCAGGTTTACAGGGGGCCCCAACTATGGCTACACCTTC
TRBJ1-5 | TRBV6-5 | TRBD1 | . | CASRTGVTGNQPQHF | TGTGCCAGCAGAACAGGGGTGACGGGCAATCAGCCCCAGCATTTT
TRBJ2-3 | TRBV24-1 | TRBD1 | . | CATSDSSGQHTDTQYF | TGTGCCACCAGTGATTCGTCGGGACAGCACACAGATACGCAGTATTTT
TRBJ1-2 | TRBV6-5 | . | . | CASSFTGTGYTF | TGTGCCAGCAGTTTTACAGGGACCGGCTACACCTTC
TRBJ1-2 | TRBV6-6 | . | . | CAARGGGIYGYTF | TGTGCCGCAAGGGGTGGGGGGATCTATGGCTACACCTTC
TRBJ2-7 | TRBV7-2 | . | . | CASKPIPSTREQYF | TGTGCCAGCAAGCCAATACCCTCCACGCGGGAGCAGTACTTC
TRBJ2-1 | TRBV11-3 | . | . | CASSYEPGPYNEQFF | TGTGCCAGCAGCTACGAACCGGGACCGTACAATGAGCAGTTCTTC
TRBJ2-4 | TRBV2 | . | . | CASSLETGGTKNIQYF | TGTGCCAGCAGCTTAGAGACAGGTGGGACCAAAAACATTCAGTACTTC
TRBJ2-1 | TRBV3-1/TRBV3-2 | . | . | CASSPGTVSNEQFF | TGTGCCAGCAGCCCCGGGACGGTGAGCAATGAGCAGTTCTTC